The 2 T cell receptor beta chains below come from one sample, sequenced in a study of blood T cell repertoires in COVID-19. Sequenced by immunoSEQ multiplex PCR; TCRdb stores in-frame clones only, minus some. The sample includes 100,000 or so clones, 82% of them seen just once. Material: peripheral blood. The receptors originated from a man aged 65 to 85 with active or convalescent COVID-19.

The CDR3 region has the DNA TGTGCCAGCAGCCCCCAGGCCAATAGCAATCAGCCCCAGCATTTT. It specifies CASSPQANSNQPQHF. The J gene is TRBJ1-5, the V gene TRBV5-5; no reliable D call. The V gene lost 4 bases and the J gene lost 0 bases, with 11 bases spanning the gap. Germline V gene sequence: CDR1 SGHKS, CDR2 YYEKEE (reference sequence). The CDR3 runs to 15 residues. Using reference TRBV5-5 and TRBJ1-5 for the parts outside the CDR3, the full variable domain is DAGVTQSPTHLIKTRGQQVTLRCSPISGHKSVSWYQQVLGQGPQFIFQYYEKEERGRGNFPDRFSARQFPNYSSELNVNALLLGDSALYLCASSPQANSNQPQHFGDGTRLSIL.

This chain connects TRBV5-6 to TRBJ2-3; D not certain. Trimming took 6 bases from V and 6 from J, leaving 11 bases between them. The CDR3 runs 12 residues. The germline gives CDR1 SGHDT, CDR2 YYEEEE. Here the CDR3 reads CASTRGRDTQYF. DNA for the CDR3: TGTGCCAGCACCCGTGGTCGGGATACGCAGTATTTT. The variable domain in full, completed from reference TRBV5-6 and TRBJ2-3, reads DAGVTQSPTHLIKTRGQQVTLRCSPKSGHDTVSWYQQALGQGPQFIFQYYEEEERQRGNFPDRFSGHQFPNYSSELNVNALLLGDSALYLCASTRGRDTQYFGPGTRLTVL.